This TCR beta chain was captured in a study of control samples from healthy donors and cancer patients (dated by TCRdb to 2018 to 2021). Libraries were made using the immunoSEQ multiplex PCR assay. The table comes from immuneACCESS by way of TCRdb, which keeps in-frame sequences with V and J called. Part of the clones is missing from these tables; in studies checked, under half for an unresolved V gene and the rest for unknown reasons. The sample profile shows 85,000 to 95,000 clones; less than 90% of them were found once. The ten largest clonotypes hold under 15% of the sample. As for this clone: The clone's antigen remains unknown. Base qualities are not provided; no much larger clone lies one nucleotide away.

V and J lose 4 bases and 2 bases, and a span of 9 bases separates them. Via the germline V gene, CDR1 is SGHDT and CDR2 YYEEEE. Measured from the cysteine to the phenylalanine, the CDR3 is 13 residues long. This entry keeps only the CDR3 DNA: 39 bases, framed from base 1. Material: blood. The rearrangement joined TRBV5-6 to TRBJ1-1; TRBD1 could be the D gene, as 5 bases match. The sequence was collected from a woman between 70 and 85 years old in good health. The bases are TGTGCCAGCAGCGAAGACAGTAACACTGAAGCTTTCTTT. This encodes CASSEDSNTEAFF.